This passage covers 9 T cell receptor beta chains from one sample sequenced in a study of T cell changes during pregnancy in multiple sclerosis. TCRdb's copy holds only in-frame clones and misses some; the assay was immunoSEQ multiplex PCR. The sample has 40,000 to 60,000 clones, approximately 93% seen once. Sequences were derived from CD4+ T cells from peripheral blood mononuclear cells, sampled in the third trimester of pregnancy. These receptors were collected from a female donor with multiple sclerosis, enrolled in a pregnancy study.

V gene TRBV11-2 combines with J gene TRBJ2-7, with TRBD2 matching 12 bases. The CDR3 contains 18 residues. V was pared by 5 bases and J by 4 bases, with 15 bases of the junction left unmatched. Looked up from germline, CDR1 is SGHAT and CDR2 is FQNNGV. The CDR3 sequence is CASSPRPPQTSGRYEQYF. As DNA, the CDR3 is TGTGCCAGCAGCCCAAGACCCCCCCAGACTAGCGGGAGATACGAGCAGTACTTC.

This clone was detected only once. One junction end does not reproduce the germline sequence, and a read error may be involved. This specimen includes other DNA sequences encoding the same CDR3. The gene calls are TRBV5-1 and TRBJ1-1; D is possibly TRBD1 (5 bases). CDR1 and CDR2 from the germline V gene are SGHRS and YFSETQ. This CDR3 comprises 13 residues. CDR3 nucleotide sequence: TGTGCCAGCAGACCCGACAGGAACACTGAAGCTTTCTTT. Amino acid sequence: CASRPDRNTEAFF.

V gene TRBV18 combines with J gene TRBJ2-7; the match to TRBD1 covers 8 bases. With V trimmed by 6 bases and J by 7 bases, 5 bases remained unmatched. CDR1 and CDR2 (germline): KGHSH, LQKENI. The CDR3 is 12 amino acids. The chain's CDR3 is CASSPDREEQYF. The CDR3 nucleotides read TGTGCCAGCTCCCCGGACAGGGAAGAGCAGTACTTC.

The chain employs TRBV19 and TRBJ1-1, with 12 bases lining up with TRBD1. The CDR3 has 16 residues. The trim removed 6 bases at V and 5 bases at J, leaving 10 bases unmatched. Per the germline V gene, CDR1 is LNHDA and CDR2 is SQIVND (reference sequence). The CDR3 here is CASSPRDRGRGTEAFF. The CDR3 DNA reads as TGTGCCAGTAGCCCCAGGGACAGGGGGCGAGGGACTGAAGCTTTCTTT.

The rearrangement uses TRBV18 and TRBJ1-4; 7 nucleotides agree with TRBD1. CDR1 and CDR2 from the germline V gene are KGHSH and LQKENI. V shed 3 bases, J shed 3 bases, and the junction held 4 bases outside the gene matches. The CDR3 contains 15 residues. CDR3 sequence reads: CASSPPGQPNEKLFF. CDR3 coding DNA: TGTGCCAGCTCACCCCCGGGACAGCCTAATGAAAAACTGTTTTTT.

The chain is built from TRBV4-3 and TRBJ2-7; D not resolved. CDR3 size: 14 residues. V was trimmed by 1 base and J by 0 bases, leaving 7 bases between them. Germline CDR1 LGHNA, CDR2 YSLEER. CDR3 amino acids: CASSQALPSYEQYF. For the CDR3, the DNA is TGCGCCAGCAGCCAAGCACTGCCCTCCTACGAGCAGTACTTC.

The chain carries TRBV28 and TRBJ1-2, with D hard to call. The CDR3 spans 11 residues. The V and J ends lost 6 bases and 4 bases respectively, with 6 bases between them. Germline CDR1 reads MDHEN; CDR2 reads SYDVKM. The CDR3 DNA reads TGTGCCAGCAGCTCCCCCTATGGCTACACCTTC. Translating it yields CASSSPYGYTF.

This clone occurred a few times. This rearrangement joins TRBV29-1 to TRBJ1-2; no reliable D call. V was trimmed by 0 bases and J by 6 bases, leaving 11 bases between them. Germline V lookup: CDR1 SQVTM, CDR2 ANQGSEA. The CDR3 consists of 13 residues. CDR3 amino acids: CSVEEFGYHGYTF. For the CDR3, the DNA is TGCAGCGTTGAAGAATTCGGGTATCATGGCTACACCTTC. The variable domain in full, with the rest retrieved from reference TRBV29-1 and TRBJ1-2, is SAVISQKPSRDICQRGTSLTIQCQVDSQVTMMFWYRQQPGQSLTLIATANQGSEATYESGFVIDKFPISRPNLTFSTLTVSNMSPEDSSIYLCSVEEFGYHGYTFGSGTRLTVV.

J is TRBJ1-1 and V is TRBV5-1; TRBD1 agrees at 12 bases. V lost 2 bases, J lost 8 bases, and 7 bases stayed unmatched. The CDR3 length is 15 residues. Looked up from germline, CDR1 is SGHRS and CDR2 is YFSETQ. CDR3 region: CASSLPGQGASEAFF. CDR3 nucleotides: TGCGCCAGCAGCTTACCGGGACAGGGGGCGTCAGAAGCTTTCTTT.